Listed below are T cell receptor beta chains from one sample, sequenced in a study of cytomegalovirus exposure and HLA in healthy donors. Measured with immunoSEQ multiplex PCR; TCRdb has only the in-frame clones, and not every one. In the table there are under 200,000 clones, roughly 80% of which are singletons. The sequenced sample was PBMCs. The receptors were gathered from a woman between 18 and 29 years old in good health and CMV-seronegative. CDR3s include the opening cysteine and the closing phenylalanine or tryptophan. A D gene is named only where the DNA matches it firmly. Clone size appears in some rows only: once, few, many, or a class for an expanded clone.

>TRBV4-3|TRBD1|TRBJ1-2|-|16
CASSQEDRGPGEGYTF
TGCGCCAGCAGCCAAGAAGACAGGGGCCCCGGGGAAGGCTACACCTTC
>TRBV12-5|TRBD1|TRBJ2-2|-|16
CASGLPLGQSTGELFF
TGTGCTAGTGGTTTGCCTTTGGGACAGTCGACCGGGGAGCTGTTTTTT
>TRBV7-2|-|TRBJ2-2|few|14
CASSLAYATGELFF
TGTGCCAGCAGCTTAGCCTATGCAACCGGGGAGCTGTTTTTT
>TRBV27|TRBD2|TRBJ2-3|few|18
CASSPPPGLAGVWDTQYF
TGTGCCAGCAGTCCCCCCCCGGGACTAGCGGGAGTCTGGGATACGCAGTATTTT
>TRBV2|TRBD2|TRBJ2-1|once|15
CASSLSGRAGNEQFF
TGTGCCAGCAGTTTAAGCGGGAGGGCCGGCAATGAGCAGTTCTTC
>TRBV5-6|-|TRBJ2-3|-|12
CASSHQGDTQYF
TGTGCCAGCAGCCATCAGGGGGATACGCAGTATTTT
>TRBV18|-|TRBJ1-1|-|14
CASSPQVGGTEAFF
TGTGCCAGCTCACCCCAAGTGGGGGGCACTGAAGCTTTCTTT
>TRBV29-1|-|TRBJ2-7|-|15
CSVVPGMTVNYEQYF
TGCAGCGTCGTCCCGGGTATGACAGTCAACTACGAGCAGTACTTC
>TRBV4-1|TRBD1|TRBJ2-7|few|14
CASSHQTGAYEQYF
TGCGCCAGCAGCCACCAAACAGGGGCCTACGAGCAGTACTTC
>TRBV11-2|TRBD1|TRBJ2-2|-|15
CASSQLTGVTGELFF
TGTGCCAGCAGCCAACTGACAGGGGTGACCGGGGAGCTGTTTTTT
>TRBV11-2|TRBD1|TRBJ1-2|-|14
CASSLPGTGAIYTF
TGTGCCAGCAGCTTACCCGGGACAGGGGCCATCTACACCTTC
>TRBV21-1|-|TRBJ2-1|few|17
CASSKGVARTRHNEQFF
TGTGCCAGCAGCAAAGGGGTAGCGCGAACACGGCACAATGAGCAGTTCTTC
>TRBV30|-|TRBJ1-1|-|11
CAWMAGVVAFF
TGTGCCTGGATGGCGGGGGTTGTAGCTTTCTTT
>TRBV7-2|-|TRBJ2-7|-|15
CASSLRLVLPYEQYF
TGTGCCAGCAGCTTACGTCTAGTTCTTCCCTACGAGCAGTACTTC
>TRBV4-1|-|TRBJ1-1|-|16
CASSHLRTPMNTEAFF
TGCGCCAGCAGCCATTTACGGACACCTATGAACACTGAAGCTTTCTTT
>TRBV7-9|TRBD1|TRBJ1-2|-|15
CASSPMGQNNYGYTF
TGTGCCAGCAGCCCCATGGGACAGAATAATTATGGCTACACCTTC
>TRBV6-4|TRBD1|TRBJ2-3|once|14
CASSGGGRTDTQYF
TGTGCCAGCAGTGGAGGGGGCCGCACAGATACGCAGTATTTT
>TRBV28|TRBD1|TRBJ1-1|-|11
CASSRGQGAFF
TGTGCCAGCAGTAGGGGACAGGGGGCTTTCTTT
>TRBV9|-|TRBJ2-7|-|14
CASSEPGLSYEQYF
TGTGCCAGCAGCGAGCCGGGACTTTCCTACGAGCAGTACTTC
>TRBV5-4|-|TRBJ2-1|once|16
CASSPFAGTSPNEQFF
TGTGCCAGCAGCCCCTTTGCGGGAACGTCACCAAATGAGCAGTTCTTC
>TRBV5-1|-|TRBJ1-6|-|14
CASRTGVYNSPLHF
TGCGCCAGCAGGACGGGGGTCTATAATTCACCCCTCCACTTT
>TRBV4-1|TRBD2|TRBJ2-2|-|15
CASSQTSGSGGELFF
TGCGCCAGCAGCCAAACTAGCGGGAGTGGCGGGGAGCTGTTTTTT
>TRBV4-3|-|TRBJ1-2|-|18
CASSQKPRTPGQNYGYTF
TGCGCCAGCAGCCAAAAACCAAGAACCCCGGGACAAAACTATGGCTACACCTTC
>TRBV11-2|TRBD1|TRBJ2-1|-|16
CASSLVGQVEGGEQFF
TGTGCCAGCAGCTTAGTGGGACAGGTTGAGGGTGGTGAGCAGTTCTTC
>TRBV29-1|TRBD2|TRBJ2-3|-|17
CSVQRRGLAVSTDTQYF
TGCAGCGTTCAAAGGCGGGGACTAGCGGTTAGCACAGATACGCAGTATTTT
>TRBV28|-|TRBJ2-5|-|14
CASSPHDTLRTQYF
TGTGCCAGCAGTCCTCACGACACCCTCAGGACCCAGTACTTC
>TRBV27|TRBD2|TRBJ2-7|-|15
CASSSIAGGTYEQYF
TGTGCCAGCAGTTCGATAGCGGGGGGGACCTACGAGCAGTACTTC
>TRBV28|-|TRBJ2-7|few|12
CASSSSPTRQYF
TGTGCCAGCAGTTCTTCCCCCACTCGGCAGTACTTC
>TRBV4-1|-|TRBJ2-2|-|14
CASSQDGGYGELFF
TGCGCCAGCAGCCAAGATGGCGGCTACGGGGAGCTGTTTTTT
>TRBV29-1|-|TRBJ1-1|once|11
CSVEQGPEAFF
TGCAGCGTTGAACAGGGGCCTGAAGCTTTCTTT
>TRBV27|TRBD1|TRBJ1-2|-|15
CASSSDADRGYGYTF
TGTGCCAGCAGTTCCGACGCTGACAGGGGGTATGGCTACACCTTC
>TRBV6-5|TRBD2|TRBJ2-2|-|15
CASSYLAGGVGELFF
TGTGCCAGCAGTTACCTAGCGGGAGGGGTCGGGGAGCTGTTTTTT
>TRBV28|TRBD2|TRBJ2-5|-|16
CASRSTLATLWETQYF
TGTGCCAGCAGGTCCACACTAGCGACCTTGTGGGAGACCCAGTACTTC
>TRBV7-2|TRBD2|TRBJ2-5|-|17
CASSQGLAGDYQETQYF
TGTGCCAGCAGCCAGGGACTAGCGGGAGACTACCAAGAGACCCAGTACTTC
>TRBV9|TRBD1|TRBJ2-2|-|14
CASTGQGNTGELFF
TGTGCCAGCACCGGACAGGGGAACACCGGGGAGCTGTTTTTT
>TRBV5-1|TRBD2|TRBJ2-7|-|16
CASSLDSGTTPPEQYF
TGCGCCAGCAGCTTGGACTCCGGGACTACCCCCCCCGAGCAGTACTTC
>TRBV7-2|-|TRBJ2-7|-|13
CASSLMPQYEQYF
TGTGCCAGCAGCTTAATGCCACAATACGAGCAGTACTTC
>TRBV11-2|-|TRBJ1-2|once|11
CASSLGGGYTF
TGTGCCAGCAGCTTGGGGGGTGGCTACACCTTC
>TRBV7-2|-|TRBJ2-6|-|18
CASSLARQGPSGANVLTF
TGTGCCAGCAGCTTAGCGAGGCAGGGTCCCTCTGGGGCCAACGTCCTGACTTTC
>TRBV28|TRBD2|TRBJ2-3|-|16
CASERPSGRPGDTQYF
TGTGCCAGCGAGAGGCCTAGCGGGAGGCCTGGAGATACGCAGTATTTT
>TRBV27|-|TRBJ2-1|-|14
CASSGTPTRNEQFF
TGTGCCAGCTCCGGGACTCCCACAAGAAATGAGCAGTTCTTC
>TRBV16|-|TRBJ1-1|-|14
CASSQYTEDTEAFF
TGTGCCAGCAGCCAATATACCGAGGACACTGAAGCTTTCTTT
>TRBV14|-|TRBJ1-1|-|15
CASSQRGGVGPEAFF
TGTGCCAGCAGCCAGAGGGGGGGCGTCGGTCCTGAAGCTTTCTTT
>TRBV19|-|TRBJ1-5|-|14
CASSIGQFNQPQHF
TGTGCCAGTAGTATAGGGCAGTTCAATCAGCCCCAGCATTTT
>TRBV27|-|TRBJ2-1|-|13
CASSLGAGDEQFF
TGTGCCAGCAGTTTGGGGGCGGGAGATGAGCAGTTCTTC
>TRBV10-2|TRBD1|TRBJ2-1|-|16
CASSEIGQGAPNEQFF
TGCGCCAGCAGTGAGATCGGACAGGGGGCGCCGAATGAGCAGTTCTTC
>TRBV27|-|TRBJ2-1|-|11
CASRWGHEQFF
TGTGCCAGCAGGTGGGGCCACGAGCAGTTCTTC
>TRBV9|TRBD1|TRBJ1-2|-|15
CASSASPQGAYGYTF
TGTGCCAGCAGCGCGAGTCCACAGGGGGCGTATGGCTACACCTTC
>TRBV14|TRBD1|TRBJ2-7|-|13
CASRRTGELEQYF
TGTGCCAGCAGGAGGACAGGGGAATTGGAGCAGTACTTC
>TRBV4-1|-|TRBJ1-2|-|16
CASSQDPGGYDSGYTF
TGCGCCAGCAGCCAAGATCCGGGGGGATACGACTCTGGCTACACCTTC
>TRBV7-2|-|TRBJ2-6|-|14
CASSLEQRANVLTF
TGTGCCAGCAGCTTAGAACAGAGGGCCAACGTCCTGACTTTC
>TRBV5-4|-|TRBJ1-1|-|15
CASSSAANMNTEAFF
TGTGCCAGCAGCTCGGCGGCGAATATGAACACTGAAGCTTTCTTT
>TRBV11-3|TRBD1|TRBJ2-1|-|16
CASSGTGARSYNEQFF
TGTGCCAGCAGCGGGACAGGGGCACGCTCCTACAATGAGCAGTTCTTC
>TRBV15|TRBD1|TRBJ2-2|once|14
CATSRYRGTGELFF
TGTGCCACCAGCAGATACAGGGGGACCGGGGAGCTGTTTTTT
>TRBV7-9|TRBD2|TRBJ2-1|once|15
CASSPAVSGGPEQFF
TGTGCCAGCAGCCCGGCGGTATCGGGAGGGCCCGAGCAGTTCTTC